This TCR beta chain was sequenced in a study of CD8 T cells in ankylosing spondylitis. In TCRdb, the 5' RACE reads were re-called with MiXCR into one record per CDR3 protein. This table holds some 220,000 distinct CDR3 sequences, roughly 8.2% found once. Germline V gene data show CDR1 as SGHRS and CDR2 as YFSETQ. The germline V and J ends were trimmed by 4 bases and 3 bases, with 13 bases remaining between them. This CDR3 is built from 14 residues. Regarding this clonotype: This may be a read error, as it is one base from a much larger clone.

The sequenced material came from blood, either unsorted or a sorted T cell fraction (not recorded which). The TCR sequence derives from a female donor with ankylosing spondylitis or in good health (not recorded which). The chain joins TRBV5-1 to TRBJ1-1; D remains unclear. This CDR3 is CASSPRVVDTEAFF. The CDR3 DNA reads TGCGCCAGCAGCCCGAGGGTAGTAGACACTGAAGCTTTCTTT.